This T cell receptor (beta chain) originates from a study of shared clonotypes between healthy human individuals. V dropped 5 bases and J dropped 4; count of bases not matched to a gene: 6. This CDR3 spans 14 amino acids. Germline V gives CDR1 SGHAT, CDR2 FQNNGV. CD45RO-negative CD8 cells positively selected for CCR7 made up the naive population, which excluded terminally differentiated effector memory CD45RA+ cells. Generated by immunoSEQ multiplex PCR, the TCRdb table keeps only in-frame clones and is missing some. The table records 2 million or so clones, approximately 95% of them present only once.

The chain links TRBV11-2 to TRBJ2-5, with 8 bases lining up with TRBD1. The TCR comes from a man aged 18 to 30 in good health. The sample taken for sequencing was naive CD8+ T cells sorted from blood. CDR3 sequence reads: CASSPTTGAETQYF. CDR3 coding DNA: TGTGCCAGCAGCCCCACGACAGGGGCAGAGACCCAGTACTTC.